This T cell receptor (beta chain) emerged from a study of OX40 agonist ivuxolimab in advanced cancers. In the study overall: The patients received agonistic anti-OX40 (CD134) antibody ivuxolimab. The mean age was around 56 years, ranging from 23 to 79, with approximately 85% of participants male. Two patients with cutaneous melanoma and one with hepatocellular carcinoma, three in total, showed partial responses. Overall study findings and caveats: There were, on average, more expanded clones in CD8+ T cells than in CD4+.

TCRdb's copy holds only in-frame clones and misses some; the assay was immunoSEQ multiplex PCR. Of 75,000 to 85,000 clones in the sample, 80% to 90% are singletons; the top ten hold roughly 0.26%. V was shortened by 11 bases and J by 8 bases, with 18 bases between the two germline ends. This CDR3 is 12 amino acids long. Germline V gene data show CDR1 as MNHNY and CDR2 as SVGAGI (reference sequence). Points on this clone: Its antigen remains unknown.

The source of this sequence is an adult with an advanced solid tumor such as melanoma, head and neck, liver or kidney cancer. The material was CD4+ or CD8+ T cells sorted from blood, obtained in a trial of the OX40 agonist ivuxolimab. V usage is TRBV6-6 and J usage is TRBJ1-1, with D perhaps TRBD1 (6 bases). CDR3 nucleotide sequence: TGTGCCGGCTCGTCGGGGGCTGGGGAAGCTTTCTTT. Translating it yields CAGSSGAGEAFF.